This TCR beta chain was recorded in a study of shared clonotypes between healthy human individuals (dated by TCRdb to the early 2020s). In terms of the full investigation: The cohort comprised two women and a few men aged 18 to 49 years. For each donor, CD4 naive and CD4 memory were each given three plates, CD8 naive was given two plates, and CD8 memory was given one plate. Blood TCR repertoires of a handful of healthy adults were deeply sequenced to estimate repertoire size and the extent of clonotype sharing between individuals. Libraries were prepared and TCR repertoires were sequenced by different laboratories using diverse techniques, in order to increase sequencing depth and limit assay-specific biases. Between about 0.9 and 10 billion PBMCs per donor were obtained by leukapheresis.

Reading from cysteine to phenylalanine, the CDR3 counts 12 amino acids. Of all the DNA, just the CDR3 is kept, 36 bases in frame from base 1. V lost 5 bases and J lost 10 bases; the stretch between them is 14 bases long. The germline V gene encodes CDR1 MNHEY and CDR2 SVGAGI. Using the deep immunoSEQ assay, multiplex PCR amplified TCR CDR3 regions from genomic DNA. Extracted genomic DNA from each cell subset was distributed evenly across all wells of several immunoSEQ 96-well plates, and each plate was treated as a replicate. For sorted subsets, around 200 ng genomic DNA, equal to about 30,000 T cell genomes, was loaded into each replicate PCR. The purified libraries were quantified using a Qubit 3.0 fluorometer, sized with a Bioanalyzer 2100, and then quantified again using the KAPA Library Quantification kit. Every immunoSEQ 96-well plate was sequenced on a separate single-read 150-cycle Illumina NextSeq 550 flow cell. The paper's processing steps were these. The immunoSEQ output contained only junctional sequences without quality scores, so filtering could not match that applied to full-length reads. To assign V/J genes and CDR3, sequences were annotated against IMGT germline references using PyIR, a Python wrapper for IgBLAST v1.9. Reads were removed for weak V/J assignments (E-value above 1e-6), missing CDR3, stop codons, out-of-frame junctions, or ambiguous translated residues. V3J clonotypes were defined as sequences sharing the same inferred V gene, J gene, and CDR3 amino acid sequence. Percentage overlap between repertoires was computed as shared unique clonotypes divided by the size of the smaller repertoire. Richness of each repertoire was evaluated using RTK rarefaction, the Chao1 estimator, and Recon v2.1 estimates of unobserved clonotypes. For all TCRbeta clonotypes obtained by the gDNA method from four donors, generation probabilities were computed with OLGA. TCRdb's version of the immuneACCESS table is confined to in-frame rearrangements and falls short of the full clone set. An unresolved V gene accounts for under half of the shortfall where checked; the remainder is of unknown origin. V and J calls and clone size are given by that table; D and trimming were obtained from the DNA. Counted in this sample were fewer than 2.5 million clones; 80% to 95% of them appeared once. Clones ranked in the top ten supply 0.36% of the sample.

The donors were healthy, HIV-negative adults with no recently reported acute infections or vaccinations. Only Caucasian adults living in Nashville, Tennessee, USA were represented among the donors. CD4+ T cells were enriched through magnetic negative selection, after which naive cells were positively selected on CD45RA and the remaining negative fraction served as the memory subset. Blood was obtained by leukapheresis, after which PBMCs were separated by Ficoll-Histopaque density gradient centrifugation and cryopreserved in liquid nitrogen vapor phase. Purity and quantity of every magnetically sorted T cell population were checked by analytical flow cytometry. Each sorted fraction had its genomic DNA isolated and then quantified by UV absorbance on a Nanodrop 2000c. A word on this clone: Its antigen is still unknown. No much larger clone is present one base from it, and per-base qualities are unavailable.

Study-wide findings and limitations: The genetic and exposure-history diversity represented was limited by the small number of donors. Compared with non-shared clonotypes, clonotypes shared by all four sorted-subset donors had higher generation probabilities. Rarefaction of sorted-subset datasets indicated incomplete sequencing despite the large sequencing depth. Only blood was sampled, and tissue TCR repertoires likely differ from those in blood. Pairwise subsampling led to the expectation that sequencing depth would affect the degree of clonotype sharing among donors. Estimated clonotype richness was generally larger for naive than for memory subsets. When several donors were compared, the shared fraction of clonotypes was about 5.5% for naive CD4, around 3.5% for naive CD8, 2.3% for memory CD4, and less than 0.45% for memory CD8.

The chain employs TRBV6-5 and TRBJ1-1, and perhaps TRBD1 as D gene, on 6 matching bases. Sequencing was performed on naive CD4+ T cells from PBMCs. The sample's cell subset or site label is to be understood as: CD45RA+ positively selected. This TCR was sampled from a man between 18 and 29 years old in good health. Some clones in this sample may be carry-over from other donors' samples. The base sequence is TGTGCCAGCAGTGACAGGAAAACTAGAGCTTTCTTT. This codes for CASSDRKTRAFF.